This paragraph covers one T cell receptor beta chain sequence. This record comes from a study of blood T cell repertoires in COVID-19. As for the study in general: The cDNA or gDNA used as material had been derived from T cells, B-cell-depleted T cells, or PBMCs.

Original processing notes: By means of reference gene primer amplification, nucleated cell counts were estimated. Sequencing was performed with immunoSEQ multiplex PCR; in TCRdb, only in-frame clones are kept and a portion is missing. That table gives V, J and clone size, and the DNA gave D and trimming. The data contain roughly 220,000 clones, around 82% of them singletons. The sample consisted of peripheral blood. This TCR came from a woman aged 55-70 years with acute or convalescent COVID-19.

CDR3 sequence reads: CASSQESGGFWGYTF. The CDR3 nucleotides are TGTGCCAGCAGCCAAGAATCAGGGGGCTTTTGGGGCTACACCTTC. The chain recombines TRBV3-1 (or the pseudogene TRBV3-2) with TRBJ1-2; 8 bases map to TRBD1. J was trimmed by 8 bases and V by 0 bases; bases with no gene match: 8. Germline lookup yields CDR1 LGHDT and CDR2 YNNKEL (reference sequence). The CDR3 runs 15 residues.